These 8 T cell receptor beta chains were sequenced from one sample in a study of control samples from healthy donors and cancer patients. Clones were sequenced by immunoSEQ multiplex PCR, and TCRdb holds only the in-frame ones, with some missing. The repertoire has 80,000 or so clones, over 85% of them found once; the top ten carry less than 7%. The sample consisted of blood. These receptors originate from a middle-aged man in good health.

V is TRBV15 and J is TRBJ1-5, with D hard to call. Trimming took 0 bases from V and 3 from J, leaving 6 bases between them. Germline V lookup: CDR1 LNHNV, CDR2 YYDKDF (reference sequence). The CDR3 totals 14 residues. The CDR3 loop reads CATSRDYANQPQHF. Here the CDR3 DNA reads TGTGCCACCAGCAGAGATTATGCCAATCAGCCCCAGCATTTT. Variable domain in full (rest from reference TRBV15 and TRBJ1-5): DAMVIQNPRYQVTQFGKPVTLSCSQTLNHNVMYWYQQKSSQAPKLLFHYYDKDFNNEADTPDNFQSRRPNTSFCFLDIRSPGLGDTAMYLCATSRDYANQPQHFGDGTRLSIL.

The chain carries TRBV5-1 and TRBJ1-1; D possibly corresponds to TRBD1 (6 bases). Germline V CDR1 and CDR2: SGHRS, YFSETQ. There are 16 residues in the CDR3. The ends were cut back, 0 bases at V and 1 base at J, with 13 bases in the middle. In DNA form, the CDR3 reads TGCGCCAGCAGCTTGGCCCCGACAGGATCGAACACTGAAGCTTTCTTT. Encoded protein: CASSLAPTGSNTEAFF.

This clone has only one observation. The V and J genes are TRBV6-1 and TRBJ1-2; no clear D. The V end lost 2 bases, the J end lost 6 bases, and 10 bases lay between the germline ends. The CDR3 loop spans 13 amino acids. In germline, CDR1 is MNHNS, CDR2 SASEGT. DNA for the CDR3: TGTGCCAGCAGTGAACAGGAGGAGGATGGCTACACCTTC. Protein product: CASSEQEEDGYTF.

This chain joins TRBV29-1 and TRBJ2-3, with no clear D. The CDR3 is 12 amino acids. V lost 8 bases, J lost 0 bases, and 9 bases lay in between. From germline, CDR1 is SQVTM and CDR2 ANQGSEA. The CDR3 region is CSSQPSTDTQYF. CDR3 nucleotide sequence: TGCAGCTCACAGCCTAGCACAGATACGCAGTATTTT.

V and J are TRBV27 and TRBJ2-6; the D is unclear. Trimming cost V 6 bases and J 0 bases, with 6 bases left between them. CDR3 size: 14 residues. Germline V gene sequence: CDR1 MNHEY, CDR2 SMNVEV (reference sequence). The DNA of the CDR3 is TGTGCCAGCAGCGGTCACTCTGGGGCCAACGTCCTGACTTTC. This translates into CASSGHSGANVLTF.

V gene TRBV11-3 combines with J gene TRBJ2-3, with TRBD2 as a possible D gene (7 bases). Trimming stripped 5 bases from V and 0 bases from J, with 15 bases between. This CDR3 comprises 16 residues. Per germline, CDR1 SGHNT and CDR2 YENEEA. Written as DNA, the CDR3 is TGTGCCAGCAGCCTAGGGGGGGGCCCTAGCACAGATACGCAGTATTTT. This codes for CASSLGGGPSTDTQYF.

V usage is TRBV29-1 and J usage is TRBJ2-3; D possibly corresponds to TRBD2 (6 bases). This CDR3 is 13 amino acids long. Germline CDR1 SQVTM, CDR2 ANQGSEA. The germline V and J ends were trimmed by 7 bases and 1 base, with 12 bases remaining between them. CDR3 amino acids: CSAGTSGTDTQYF. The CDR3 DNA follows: TGCAGCGCCGGGACTTCGGGCACAGATACGCAGTATTTT.

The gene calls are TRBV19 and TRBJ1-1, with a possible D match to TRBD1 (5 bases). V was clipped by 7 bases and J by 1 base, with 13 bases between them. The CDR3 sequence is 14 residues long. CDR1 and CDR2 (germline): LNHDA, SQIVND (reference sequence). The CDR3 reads CASMRGRGNTEAFF. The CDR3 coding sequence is TGTGCCAGTATGAGGGGCCGAGGGAACACTGAAGCTTTCTTT.